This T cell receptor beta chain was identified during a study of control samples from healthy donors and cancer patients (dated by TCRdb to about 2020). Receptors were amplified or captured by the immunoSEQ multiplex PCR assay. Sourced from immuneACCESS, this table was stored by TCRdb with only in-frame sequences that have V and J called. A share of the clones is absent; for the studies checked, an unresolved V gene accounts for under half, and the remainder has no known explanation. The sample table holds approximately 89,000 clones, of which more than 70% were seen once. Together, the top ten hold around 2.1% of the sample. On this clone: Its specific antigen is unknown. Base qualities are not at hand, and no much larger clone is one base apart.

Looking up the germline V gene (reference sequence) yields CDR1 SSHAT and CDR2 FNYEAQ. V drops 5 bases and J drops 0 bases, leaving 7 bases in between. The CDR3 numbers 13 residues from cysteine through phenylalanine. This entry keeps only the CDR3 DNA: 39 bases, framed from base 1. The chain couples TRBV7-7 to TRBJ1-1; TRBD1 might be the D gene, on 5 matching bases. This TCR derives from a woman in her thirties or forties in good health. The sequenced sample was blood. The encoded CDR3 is CASSLQVNTEAFF. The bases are TGTGCCAGCAGCCTACAGGTGAACACTGAAGCTTTCTTT.